These T cell receptor beta chains were read from a single sample in a study of cytomegalovirus exposure and HLA in healthy donors. Using immunoSEQ multiplex PCR, the repertoire was profiled, and TCRdb retains in-frame clones only, with some absent. In the table there are 180,000 or so clones, more than 75% of which are singletons. The sequenced material came from PBMCs. These receptors came from a woman aged 25-40 years in good health and CMV-seronegative. Each CDR3 is given with its conserved first and last residue. Fields, in order: D gene, clone size, V gene, J gene, CDR3 protein, CDR3 DNA. A D gene is named only where the DNA matches it firmly. A clone size is listed for some rows: how often the clone was seen (once, few, many), or a class if it is expanded.

-,-,TRBV10-1,TRBJ2-2,CASTMDRGKGTGELFF,TGCGCCAGCACCATGGACAGAGGAAAAGGCACCGGGGAGCTGTTTTTT
-,-,TRBV4-2,TRBJ1-2,CASSQGQISNYGYTF,TGTGCCAGCAGCCAAGGACAGATTTCTAACTATGGCTACACCTTC
-,-,TRBV21-1,TRBJ2-2,CASIGQGADTGELFF,TGTGCCAGCATCGGTCAGGGGGCGGACACCGGGGAGCTGTTTTTT
TRBD1,once,TRBV6-6,TRBJ2-7,CASSTGTGVYEQYF,TGTGCCAGCAGTACCGGGACAGGGGTCTACGAGCAGTACTTC
TRBD1,once,TRBV7-9,TRBJ2-2,CASSSGQPPNTGELFF,TGTGCCAGCAGCTCGGGACAGCCACCGAACACCGGGGAGCTGTTTTTT
-,-,TRBV30,TRBJ1-6,CAWRHHTGTTSPLHF,TGTGCCTGGAGGCATCATACAGGAACCACTTCACCCCTCCACTTT
-,few,TRBV29-1,TRBJ1-5,CSVEDHPGQPQHF,TGCAGCGTTGAAGATCACCCCGGTCAGCCCCAGCATTTT
-,-,TRBV4-3,TRBJ2-2,CASSQDRSHSYTGELFF,TGCGCCAGCAGCCAAGATAGATCCCATTCCTACACCGGGGAGCTGTTTTTT
-,-,TRBV5-6,TRBJ1-5,CASSKQGPRQPQHF,TGTGCCAGCAGCAAACAGGGACCGAGACAGCCCCAGCATTTT
-,-,TRBV9,TRBJ1-1,CASSILQGPNTEAFF,TGTGCCAGCAGCATTCTACAGGGACCGAACACTGAAGCTTTCTTT
TRBD1,-,TRBV19,TRBJ2-5,CASSDRTGGFLRETQYF,TGTGCCAGTAGTGATCGGACAGGGGGCTTTCTAAGAGAGACCCAGTACTTC
TRBD2,-,TRBV11-1,TRBJ2-5,CASSKTSGGETQYF,TGTGCCAGCAGCAAGACTAGCGGGGGTGAGACCCAGTACTTC
TRBD2,-,TRBV11-3,TRBJ2-2,CASSPTSVAGGDTGELFF,TGTGCCAGCAGCCCGACCTCAGTCGCGGGGGGTGATACCGGGGAGCTGTTTTTT
-,-,TRBV7-2,TRBJ2-6,CASSLFGLVSAGANVLTF,TGTGCCAGCAGCTTATTTGGACTGGTTAGCGCTGGGGCCAACGTCCTGACTTTC
TRBD2,-,TRBV2,TRBJ2-1,CASSRGAGAHQTYNEQFF,TGTGCCAGCAGTCGTGGAGCGGGGGCCCACCAAACCTACAATGAGCAGTTCTTC
TRBD1,-,TRBV7-9,TRBJ2-1,CASSSASGTESYNEQFF,TGTGCCAGCAGCTCCGCCTCCGGGACAGAGAGTTACAATGAGCAGTTCTTC
TRBD2,-,TRBV7-2,TRBJ2-3,CASFVAGGVPDTQYF,TGTGCCAGCTTCGTTGCGGGGGGCGTACCAGATACGCAGTATTTT
-,once,TRBV6-5,TRBJ1-3,CASSSPGRTGNTIYF,TGTGCCAGCAGTTCGCCAGGGAGGACTGGAAACACCATATATTTT
TRBD1,once,TRBV7-6,TRBJ2-7,CASSFLGRRGQGGYEQYF,TGTGCCAGCAGCTTTTTAGGTAGAAGGGGACAGGGCGGATACGAGCAGTACTTC
-,-,TRBV25-1,TRBJ1-2,CASSDMVAAPNYGYTF,TGTGCCAGCAGTGACATGGTAGCGGCTCCTAACTATGGCTACACCTTC
TRBD2,-,TRBV7-8,TRBJ2-5,CASSTGLAGGPETQYF,TGTGCCAGCAGCACGGGACTAGCGGGGGGGCCAGAGACCCAGTACTTC
-,-,TRBV7-2,TRBJ1-1,CASSSLISSGTEAFF,TGTGCCAGCAGCTCGCTAATAAGCTCGGGCACTGAAGCTTTCTTT
-,-,TRBV5-4,TRBJ2-2,CASSLPTLSYRESAGELFF,TGTGCCAGCAGCCTTCCCACACTTTCATACAGGGAATCGGCCGGGGAGCTGTTTTTT
-,-,TRBV19,TRBJ2-1,CASSRNQGRGREQFF,TGTGCCAGTAGTCGAAATCAAGGGCGAGGGAGGGAGCAGTTCTTC
-,-,TRBV6-6,TRBJ2-2,CASTDNWGRSGELFF,TGTGCCAGCACCGATAACTGGGGGAGGTCCGGGGAGCTGTTTTTT
TRBD1,-,TRBV4-1,TRBJ1-2,CASSMGDRSSYGYTF,TGCGCCAGCAGCATGGGGGACAGGTCATCCTATGGCTACACCTTC
-,-,TRBV5-4,TRBJ2-5,CASSSGVGGETQYF,TGTGCCAGCAGCTCCGGGGTGGGGGGAGAGACCCAGTACTTC
-,-,TRBV10-2,TRBJ1-5,CASSEQAGNQPQHF,TGCGCCAGCAGTGAGCAAGCGGGCAATCAGCCCCAGCATTTT
-,-,TRBV7-6,TRBJ2-7,CASSFMATYEQYF,TGTGCCAGCAGCTTCATGGCAACCTACGAGCAGTACTTC
-,-,TRBV6-5,TRBJ2-7,CASSPNSQDEQYF,TGTGCCAGCAGCCCCAATTCCCAGGACGAGCAGTACTTC
TRBD1,-,TRBV6-5,TRBJ1-5,CASRTGDPNQPQHF,TGTGCCAGCAGGACAGGGGATCCCAATCAGCCCCAGCATTTT
TRBD1,-,TRBV4-1,TRBJ1-4,CASSQVSTGVGANEKLFF,TGCGCCAGCAGCCAAGTTTCCACAGGGGTAGGAGCTAATGAAAAACTGTTTTTT
TRBD1,once,TRBV4-3,TRBJ1-1,CASSHLTPQQGLMNTEAFF,TGCGCCAGCAGCCACCTCACCCCACAACAGGGGCTCATGAACACTGAAGCTTTCTTT
-,-,TRBV27,TRBJ1-1,CASRQTIYTEAFF,TGTGCCAGCAGACAAACCATTTACACTGAAGCTTTCTTT
-,once,TRBV6-1,TRBJ1-2,CASSQGWDYGYTF,TGTGCCAGCAGTCAGGGGTGGGACTATGGCTACACCTTC
TRBD1,-,TRBV7-8,TRBJ1-2,CASSQDRGSLGGYTF,TGTGCCAGCAGCCAGGACAGGGGGTCATTGGGTGGCTACACCTTC
-,once,TRBV15,TRBJ2-3,CATRHREDTQYF,TGTGCCACCAGGCACAGGGAAGATACGCAGTATTTT
TRBD1,-,TRBV6-5,TRBJ1-4,CASSRTGPNEKLFF,TGTGCCAGCAGTCGGACAGGCCCTAATGAAAAACTGTTTTTT
-,once,TRBV14,TRBJ2-7,CASSQARGYEQYF,TGTGCCAGCAGCCAAGCTCGGGGCTACGAGCAGTACTTC
TRBD2,-,TRBV6-5,TRBJ2-5,CASSPGLAEETQYF,TGTGCCAGCAGTCCGGGACTAGCGGAAGAGACCCAGTACTTC
-,-,TRBV29-1,TRBJ1-4,CSVDSGEKLFF,TGCAGCGTTGATTCGGGGGAAAAACTGTTTTTT
-,-,TRBV30,TRBJ1-5,CAWSVQAGPLNQPQHF,TGTGCCTGGAGTGTACAGGCCGGACCGCTAAATCAGCCCCAGCATTTT
-,-,TRBV30,TRBJ2-7,CAWTSGGIKNF,TGTGCCTGGACGTCGGGGGGCATAAAGAACTTC